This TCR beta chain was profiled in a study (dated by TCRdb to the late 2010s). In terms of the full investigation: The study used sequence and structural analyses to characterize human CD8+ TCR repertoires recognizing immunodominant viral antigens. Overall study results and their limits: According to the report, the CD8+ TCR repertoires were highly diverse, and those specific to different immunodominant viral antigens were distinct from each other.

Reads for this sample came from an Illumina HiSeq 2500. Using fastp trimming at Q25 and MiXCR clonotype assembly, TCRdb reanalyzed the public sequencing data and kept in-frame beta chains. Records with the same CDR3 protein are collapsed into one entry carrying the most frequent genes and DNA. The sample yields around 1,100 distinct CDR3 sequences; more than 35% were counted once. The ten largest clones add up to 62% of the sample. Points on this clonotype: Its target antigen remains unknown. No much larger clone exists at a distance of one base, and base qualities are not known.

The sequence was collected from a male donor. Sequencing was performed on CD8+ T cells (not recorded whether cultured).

The sequence in DNA is TGTGCCAGTAGCTACACCACAAACTATGGCTACACCTTC. Its protein product is CASSYTTNYGYTF. This chain is built from TRBV19 and TRBJ1-2; the D gene cannot be named for sure. From cysteine to phenylalanine, the CDR3 is 13 amino acids long. CDR3 DNA is the only sequence kept; it has 39 bases, read in frame from the first base. CDR1 is given as LNHDA and CDR2 as SQIVND, both from the germline V gene (reference sequence). Deletion took 6 bases off V and 2 bases off J, with a span of 10 bases between the germline ends.